The 20 T cell receptor beta chains below were found in one sample sequenced in a study of CD8 T cells in Susac syndrome. Reverse transcription used roughly 0.45 to 1 ug RNA and random hexamers. One entry per CDR3 protein results from TCRdb running MiXCR on the immunoSEQ multiplex PCR reads. The top ten hold roughly 0.31% of the sample, which has more than 95,000 distinct CDR3 sequences, more than 80% seen once. Input material: CD8+ T cells from PBMCs. The receptor set was obtained from a human donor with multiple sclerosis.

The V and J genes are TRBV23-1 and TRBJ1-5; 10 bases fit TRBD1. TRBV23-1 belongs to the ORF category, with a function that is uncertain. The CDR3 is 22 amino acids. Unmatched junction bases numbered 19, after V lost 2 bases and J lost 0 bases. This CDR3 is CASSQTIPEPGQGRNSNQPQHF. The CDR3 DNA sequence: TGCGCCAGCAGTCAAACCATACCCGAGCCGGGACAGGGGCGAAATAGCAATCAGCCCCAGCATTTT.

J is TRBJ1-2 and V is TRBV29-1, with 11 bases that match TRBD1. The CDR3 totals 14 residues. V lost 6 bases, J lost 6 bases, and 9 bases stayed unmatched. From germline, CDR1 is SQVTM and CDR2 ANQGSEA. The CDR3 DNA is TGCAGCGTCGGGACAGGGGGTGGAGGCCATGGCTACACCTTC. Its protein is CSVGTGGGGHGYTF.

The CDR3 nucleotides are TGCAGCGTTGTGGGGGGAGGGCCGACCGGGGAGCTGTTTTTT. It yields the protein CSVVGGGPTGELFF. V gene TRBV29-1 combines with J gene TRBJ2-2, with 7 bases aligning to TRBD2. The CDR3 extends over 14 amino acids. Unmatched junction bases numbered 7, after V lost 4 bases and J lost 5 bases. Germline V gene lookup returns CDR1 SQVTM and CDR2 ANQGSEA.

This chain uses TRBV5-5 with TRBJ1-5; TRBD1 aligns across 9 bases. The CDR3 loop spans 14 amino acids. J was trimmed by 4 bases and V by 5 bases; bases with no gene match: 4. Germline V gives CDR1 SGHKS, CDR2 YYEKEE (reference sequence). The CDR3 nucleotides read TGTGCCAGCAGTCCCGGGACAGGGAATCAGCCCCAGCATTTT. This codes for CASSPGTGNQPQHF.

This chain uses TRBV29-1 with TRBJ2-3; D is undetermined. The V and J ends lost 1 base and 4 bases respectively, with 18 bases between them. CDR1 is SQVTM, CDR2 ANQGSEA, per germline. The CDR3 is 16 amino acids. The DNA for the CDR3 is TGCAGCGTTGAAGGGGCCAGGAAGGTGGCCCCAGATACGCAGTATTTT. Translating gives CSVEGARKVAPDTQYF.

The chain is built from TRBV7-9 and TRBJ1-1; D may be TRBD1 (6 bases). V lost 5 bases and J 1 base, leaving 14 bases between the germline ends. CDR3 length: 15 amino acids. Germline V gene data show CDR1 as SEHNR and CDR2 as FQNEAQ (reference sequence). CDR3: CASSALGGRNTEAFF. CDR3 nucleotides: TGTGCCAGCAGCGCGTTGGGGGGCCGGAACACTGAAGCTTTCTTT.

The CDR3 nucleotides read TGTGCCAGCAGTTCGTACAGGGCCCTGAGAGATACGCAGTATTTT. Its protein product is CASSSYRALRDTQYF. The V and J genes are TRBV27 and TRBJ2-3; D is perhaps TRBD1 (6 bases). Germline-derived CDR1 and CDR2 are MNHEY and SMNVEV (reference sequence). This CDR3 has 15 amino acids. V lost 4 bases and J lost 5, with 16 bases in between.

The J gene is TRBJ1-5, the V gene TRBV4-2; 7 nucleotides align to TRBD1. The CDR3 has 14 residues. V lost 4 bases and J lost 6; bases outside the gene matches: 6. Germline lookup yields CDR1 LGHNA and CDR2 YNFKEQ. The CDR3 loop is CASSPGTASQPQHF. DNA for the CDR3: TGTGCCAGCAGCCCGGGGACAGCGAGTCAGCCCCAGCATTTT.

DNA of the CDR3: TGCGCCAGCAGCCAGGTAGCGGGAGGGCCGTGGTACGAGCAGTACGTC. Protein sequence: CASSQVAGGPWYEQYV. The rearrangement joins TRBV4-1 to TRBJ2-7; TRBD2 matches 11 bases. V lost 3 bases, J lost 4 bases, and 8 bases stayed unmatched. The V gene's germline CDR1 is MGHRA and CDR2 YSYEKL. This CDR3 spans 16 amino acids.

The chain combines TRBV2 with TRBJ2-2; 7 nucleotides match TRBD1. CDR3 length: 15 residues. Germline loops: CDR1 SNHLY, CDR2 FYNNEI. The ends lost 4 bases at V and 2 bases at J; junction bases unmatched: 4. CDR3 DNA sequence: TGTGCCAGCAGTGGACAGGGATTCAACACCGGGGAGCTGTTTTTT. Translation: CASSGQGFNTGELFF.

The chain employs TRBV7-9 and TRBJ2-2, with D possibly TRBD1 on 6 matching bases. The CDR3 consists of 13 residues. CDR1 and CDR2 (germline): SEHNR, FQNEAQ (reference sequence). V lost 5 bases, J lost 6 bases, and 10 bases lay in between. The DNA of the CDR3 is TGTGCCAGCAGCCCAGGGGTACCCGGGGAGCTGTTTTTT. Amino acid sequence: CASSPGVPGELFF.

The chain has TRBV5-1 and TRBJ2-5, with D tentatively TRBD1 or TRBD2 (6 bases each). This CDR3 is 16 amino acids long. V dropped 3 bases and J dropped 2 bases, with 17 bases sitting between them. CDR1 and CDR2 from the germline V gene are SGHRS and YFSETQ. In nucleotides, the CDR3 is TGCGCCAGCAGCTCGATGGAGGGGGGCCCTCAAGAGACCCAGTACTTC. Amino acids: CASSSMEGGPQETQYF.

The chain carries TRBV5-1 and TRBJ1-2; D not certain. V shed 4 bases and J shed 6 bases, with 16 bases lying between them. CDR1 SGHRS and CDR2 YFSETQ come from the germline V gene. This CDR3 contains 14 residues. CDR3 protein: CASSPPDSWDGYTF. For the CDR3, the DNA is TGCGCCAGCAGCCCCCCCGACTCCTGGGATGGCTACACCTTC.

The V and J genes are TRBV5-6 and TRBJ2-5; D assignment may be TRBD1 or TRBD2 (5 bases each). V was trimmed by 2 bases and J by 1 base, leaving 15 bases between them. Per germline, CDR1 SGHDT and CDR2 YYEEEE. CDR3 length equals 16 residues. CDR3 residues: CASSFQPAGTQETQYF. The DNA for the CDR3 is TGTGCCAGCAGCTTCCAACCAGCCGGGACCCAAGAGACCCAGTACTTC.

V gene TRBV5-6 combines with J gene TRBJ2-1; D ambiguous. Trimming removed 5 bases at V and 2 bases at J, with 14 bases between. Looked up from germline, CDR1 is SGHDT and CDR2 is YYEEEE. This CDR3 contains 15 residues. This chain's CDR3 is CASSSPLGPYNEQFF. In nucleotides, the CDR3 is TGTGCCAGCAGTTCACCCCTGGGCCCCTACAATGAGCAGTTCTTC.

This CDR3 is CASSPTRVTNQPQHF. CDR3 coding DNA: TGTGCCAGCAGCCCCACCAGGGTCACCAATCAGCCCCAGCATTTT. This chain joins TRBV4-2 and TRBJ1-5, with a weak D call TRBD1 (5 bases). Germline V gene lookup returns CDR1 LGHNA and CDR2 YNFKEQ. CDR3 length equals 15 residues. V dropped 4 bases and J dropped 3 bases, with 13 bases sitting between them.

This chain joins TRBV3-1 and TRBJ1-1; 7 nucleotides agree with TRBD1. Germline assignment: CDR1 LGHDT and CDR2 YNNKEL (reference sequence). The trim removed 4 bases at V and 8 bases at J, leaving 22 bases unmatched. This CDR3 is 18 amino acids long. CDR3 sequence: CASSPTKYRRGPEGEAFF. The CDR3 DNA reads TGTGCCAGCAGCCCGACAAAGTACCGAAGGGGGCCCGAGGGGGAAGCTTTCTTT.

This chain connects TRBV20-1 to TRBJ1-1; 9 nucleotides match TRBD1. J lost 3 bases, V lost 0 bases, and 5 bases had no gene match. The germline V gene has CDR1 DFQATT and CDR2 SNEGSKA (reference sequence). CDR3 length: 15 amino acids. DNA of the CDR3: TGCAGTGCTAGAGATCTAGACAGGGGGGACACTGAAGCTTTCTTT. This codes for CSARDLDRGDTEAFF.

This chain connects TRBV9 to TRBJ1-2; D might be TRBD1 (6 bases). The V end lost 5 bases, the J end lost 5 bases, and 13 bases lay between the germline ends. Germline values: CDR1 SGDLS, CDR2 YYNGEE. This CDR3 has 13 amino acids. The CDR3 nucleotides are TGTGCCAGCAGGGACAGCTCCTATTATGGCTACACCTTC. Amino acid sequence: CASRDSSYYGYTF.

This chain connects TRBV5-6 to TRBJ2-1, with a tentative D call TRBD2 (5 bases). The CDR3 is 11 residues long. V dropped 4 bases and J dropped 10 bases, with 9 bases sitting between them. Germline CDR1 is SGHDT and CDR2 is YYEEEE. The CDR3 nucleotides are TGTGCCAGCAGCCGGGGTAAGGAGCAGTTCTTC. Residues: CASSRGKEQFF.